Presented here are 27 T cell receptor beta chains from one specimen sequenced in a study of cytomegalovirus exposure and HLA in healthy donors. PCR primers comprised 60 Vbeta and 13 Jbeta primers. The protocol was immunoSEQ multiplex PCR, while the TCRdb copy is restricted to in-frame clones and leaves out a portion. Counted here are roughly 84,000 clones, around 73% occurring once; the ten biggest clones make up more than 2.5%. The source material was PBMCs. The receptors stem from a man aged 45 to 65 in good health and CMV-seronegative.

V and J are TRBV5-8 and TRBJ2-5; 8 bases agree with TRBD2. The CDR3 is 15 amino acids. Germline V lookup: CDR1 SGHTS, CDR2 YDEGEE. Trimming cost V 3 bases and J 1 base; bases outside gene matches: 5. CDR3 bases: TGTGCCAGCAGCTCGGGCGGGGGGAGCCAAGAGACCCAGTACTTC. Translated, it gives CASSSGGGSQETQYF.

Only a few counts were recorded for this clone. This rearrangement joins TRBV9 to TRBJ1-3; TRBD1 might be the D (5 bases). This CDR3 region has 20 residues. CDR1 SGDLS and CDR2 YYNGEE come from the germline V gene. V lost 4 bases to trimming and J lost 0 bases, with 26 bases between them. The CDR3 DNA sequence: TGTGCCAGCAGCCCAAGGTTTGGACAAGGGGATTTTTTCTCTGGAAACACCATATATTTT. Translating gives CASSPRFGQGDFFSGNTIYF.

V and J are TRBV7-8 and TRBJ2-2; 10 positions match TRBD1. The CDR3 is 15 amino acids. Trimming removed 4 bases from V and 9 bases from J; junction bases left unmatched: 8. CDR1 SGHVS and CDR2 FQNEAQ come from the germline V gene. CDR3 DNA: TGTGCCAGCAGCTACCAGACAGGGGGCGGAAGGGAGCTGTTTTTT. This translates into CASSYQTGGGRELFF.

The V and J genes are TRBV7-2 and TRBJ2-3, with 10 nucleotides matching TRBD2. The CDR3 loop spans 17 amino acids. With 4 bases clipped from V and 5 bases from J, the junction kept 12 bases outside the gene matches. Germline V lookup: CDR1 SGHTA, CDR2 FQGNSA. The CDR3 DNA reads TGTGCCAGCAGCTCCGGGCTCAGCGGGGGGGCTATAGATACGCAGTATTTT. This encodes CASSSGLSGGAIDTQYF.

The chain employs TRBV29-1 and TRBJ2-1; TRBD2 aligns across 9 bases. Germline V gene data show CDR1 as SQVTM and CDR2 as ANQGSEA. V dropped 4 bases and J dropped 2; count of bases not matched to a gene: 0. The CDR3 contains 13 residues. The CDR3 sequence is CSVVAGAYNEQFF. The CDR3 nucleotides read TGCAGCGTTGTAGCGGGGGCCTACAATGAGCAGTTCTTC.

J is TRBJ2-3 and V is TRBV14, with unresolved D. Germline values: CDR1 SGHDN, CDR2 FVKESK. This CDR3 is built from 13 residues. V lost 4 bases, J lost 4 bases, and 9 bases lay in between. CDR3 DNA sequence: TGTGCCAGCAGCCTAATCCCTCCAGATACGCAGTATTTT. Its protein product is CASSLIPPDTQYF.

This rearrangement joins TRBV7-9 to TRBJ1-2; a possible D gene is TRBD1 (5 bases). Germline V gives CDR1 SEHNR, CDR2 FQNEAQ (reference sequence). The V end was cut by 1 base, the J end by 5 bases, with 11 bases between. There are 14 residues in the CDR3. The CDR3 nucleotides are TGTGCCAGCAGCTTAGTCGGAGGGGCATATGGCTACACCTTC. It is translated as CASSLVGGAYGYTF.

The rearrangement joins TRBV19 to TRBJ1-1; D may be TRBD1 (6 bases). This CDR3 has 15 amino acids. V shed 7 bases and J shed 10 bases, with 25 bases lying between them. Germline CDR1 reads LNHDA; CDR2 reads SQIVND (reference sequence). The CDR3 nucleotides read TGTGCCAGTACCGCAGGGGTTGGGGGAAGTGGTGGAGCTTTCTTT. This sequence encodes CASTAGVGGSGGAFF.

This chain connects TRBV10-1 to TRBJ1-1, with a tentative D call TRBD1 (6 bases). The germline V gene encodes CDR1 WNHNN and CDR2 SYGVQD (reference sequence). The V end lost 0 bases, the J end lost 8 bases, and 13 bases lay between the germline ends. The CDR3 covers 14 residues. The CDR3 region has the DNA TGCGCCAGCAGTGAGTCGAAGGGTGACAGGGAAGCTTTCTTT. The encoded protein is CASSESKGDREAFF.

The rearrangement joins TRBV7-2 to TRBJ1-1, with TRBD1 as a possible D gene (5 bases). Trimming took 5 bases from V and 0 from J, leaving 10 bases between them. From germline, CDR1 is SGHTA and CDR2 FQGNSA. The CDR3 spans 14 residues. The CDR3 DNA is TGTGCCAGCAGCCGACAGAGCATGAACACTGAAGCTTTCTTT. Protein sequence: CASSRQSMNTEAFF.

The genes are TRBV2 and TRBJ2-5; D is uncertain. This CDR3 region has 14 residues. CDR1 is SNHLY and CDR2 is FYNNEI in the germline V gene. V lost 3 bases, J lost 2 bases, and 10 bases lay in between. Here the CDR3 reads CASSEGGGQETQYF. The CDR3 bases are TGTGCCAGCAGTGAGGGTGGCGGACAAGAGACCCAGTACTTC.

This clone was seen once. CDR3 sequence reads: CATLKQGAQDTQYF. The CDR3, as DNA: TGTGCCACCTTAAAACAGGGGGCACAAGATACGCAGTATTTT. The rearrangement joins TRBV27 to TRBJ2-3; 9 bases fit TRBD1. After removal of 10 bases from V and 5 bases from J, the junction contained 10 bases not matched to a gene. Germline V gene lookup returns CDR1 MNHEY and CDR2 SMNVEV (reference sequence). The CDR3 runs to 14 residues.

The rearrangement links TRBV6-5 to TRBJ1-5; D possibly corresponds to TRBD1 (6 bases). Germline V gene sequence: CDR1 MNHEY, CDR2 SVGAGI. Trimming shortened V by 6 bases and J by 0 bases, and 12 bases separated the two germline ends. There are 15 residues in the CDR3. CDR3 sequence (DNA): TGTGCCAGCAGGACGACAGGTTATAGCAATCAGCCCCAGCATTTT. The encoded protein is CASRTTGYSNQPQHF.

The DNA for the CDR3 is TGTGCCAGTATCGAGACAGGGATGAACACTGAAGCTTTCTTT. This codes for CASIETGMNTEAFF. This chain links TRBV19 with TRBJ1-1; 7 nucleotides line up with TRBD1. Germline trimming cut 7 bases from V and 0 bases from J; bases unmatched to any gene: 5. The CDR3 is 14 residues long. The germline CDR1 and CDR2 sequences are LNHDA and SQIVND (reference sequence).

The J gene is TRBJ2-3, the V gene TRBV7-2, with TRBD2 matching 9 bases. The CDR3 is 16 amino acids. Germline trimming cut 7 bases from V and 1 base from J; bases unmatched to any gene: 9. CDR1 is SGHTA and CDR2 is FQGNSA in the germline V gene. The CDR3 reads CASIKRGALGTDTQYF. DNA for the CDR3: TGTGCCAGCATCAAGCGGGGGGCTCTTGGCACAGATACGCAGTATTTT.

This clone turned up a few times. V gene TRBV6-1 combines with J gene TRBJ2-4; D might be TRBD2 (5 bases). The germline V gene has CDR1 MNHNS and CDR2 SASEGT. This CDR3 comprises 17 residues. The V end lost 4 bases, the J end lost 0 bases, and 16 bases lay between the germline ends. CDR3 DNA sequence: TGTGCCAGCAGTGCGGATCCGTGGAGGCTAGCCAAAAACATTCAGTACTTC. As protein: CASSADPWRLAKNIQYF.

This clone appeared once. The rearrangement uses TRBV28 and TRBJ2-6, with a possible D match to TRBD2 (6 bases). Looked up from germline, CDR1 is MDHEN and CDR2 is SYDVKM. Between the trimmed V and J ends, which lost 6 bases and 1 base, there was a span of 19 bases. The CDR3 is 18 residues long. The CDR3 DNA reads as TGTGCCAGCAGCGCACGTGGGGGGAAAGGGTCTGGGGCCAACGTCCTGACTTTC. It yields the protein CASSARGGKGSGANVLTF. Full variable domain (remainder filled in from reference TRBV28 and TRBJ2-6): DVKVTQSSRYLVKRTGEKVFLECVQDMDHENMFWYRQDPGLGLRLIYFSYDVKMKEKGDIPEGYSVSREKKERFSLILESASTNQTSMYLCASSARGGKGSGANVLTFGAGSRLTVL.

V gene TRBV9 combines with J gene TRBJ2-3; D is perhaps TRBD2 (6 bases). Germline values: CDR1 SGDLS, CDR2 YYNGEE. V lost 1 base and J lost 4, with 16 bases in between. The CDR3 spans 16 residues. The CDR3 region has the DNA TGTGCCAGCAGCGTAAGCCGGGACTGGGGCTCAGATACGCAGTATTTT. Translation gives CASSVSRDWGSDTQYF.

The chain employs TRBV27 and TRBJ1-3; TRBD1 matches at 8 bases. Per the germline V gene, CDR1 is MNHEY and CDR2 is SMNVEV (reference sequence). V was pared by 5 bases and J by 3 bases, with 12 bases of the junction left unmatched. The CDR3 has 17 residues. The chain's CDR3 is CASSKSGTGGSGNTIYF. DNA for the CDR3: TGTGCCAGCAGTAAGAGCGGGACAGGTGGAAGTGGAAACACCATATATTTT.

The V and J genes are TRBV10-3 and TRBJ2-2; a possible D gene is TRBD2 (7 bases). Per the germline V gene, CDR1 is ENHRY and CDR2 is SYGVKD. With 7 bases removed from V and 0 bases from J, the gap between germline ends came to 18 bases. This CDR3 is built from 17 residues. The DNA of the CDR3 is TGTGCCATCACCCTTGAAAGGGGGGGTCCGAACACCGGGGAGCTGTTTTTT. Protein: CAITLERGGPNTGELFF.

The table lists this clone with a few counts. The rearrangement links TRBV5-1 to TRBJ2-3; 10 nucleotides match TRBD2. Trimming removed 3 bases from V and 2 bases from J; junction bases left unmatched: 6. The germline gives CDR1 SGHRS, CDR2 YFSETQ. There are 16 residues in the CDR3. The DNA for the CDR3 is TGCGCCAGCAGCTCCCAAGCGGGGGGGCCCACAGATACGCAGTATTTT. Protein: CASSSQAGGPTDTQYF.

The chain employs TRBV6-1 and TRBJ1-2, with TRBD1 matching over 7 bases. CDR3 length: 15 residues. Germline trimming cut 5 bases from V and 2 bases from J; bases unmatched to any gene: 8. CDR1 and CDR2 from the germline V gene are MNHNS and SASEGT. The DNA of the CDR3 is TGTGCCAGCAGTTCCCGGGACAGTGGGAACTATGGCTACACCTTC. Protein: CASSSRDSGNYGYTF.

This chain links TRBV14 with TRBJ2-7, with 7 bases aligning to TRBD1. V dropped 6 bases and J dropped 2; count of bases not matched to a gene: 13. This CDR3 region has 16 residues. The germline V gene encodes CDR1 SGHDN and CDR2 FVKESK. This chain's CDR3 is CASSSKHRGSTYEQYF. For the CDR3, the DNA is TGTGCCAGCAGTTCGAAACACAGGGGCTCGACCTACGAGCAGTACTTC.

The chain joins TRBV19 to TRBJ1-4; TRBD1 matches at 8 bases. V trimming: 5 bases; J trimming: 8 bases; junction bases outside the gene matches: 7. The CDR3 is 14 amino acids. Germline loops: CDR1 LNHDA, CDR2 SQIVND (reference sequence). The CDR3 sequence: CASSEDRGREKLFF. CDR3 nucleotides: TGTGCCAGTAGTGAAGACAGGGGAAGGGAAAAACTGTTTTTT.

This chain joins TRBV5-1 and TRBJ1-2; D remains ambiguous. Per germline, CDR1 SGHRS and CDR2 YFSETQ. The germline V and J ends were trimmed by 2 bases and 2 bases, with 7 bases remaining between them. This CDR3 has 13 amino acids. The CDR3 loop reads CASSFTTNYGYTF. CDR3 DNA sequence: TGCGCCAGCAGCTTCACAACCAACTATGGCTACACCTTC.

The rearrangement links TRBV9 to TRBJ2-2, with TRBD2 matching 11 bases. CDR1 and CDR2 from the germline V gene are SGDLS and YYNGEE. This CDR3 has 13 residues. V was clipped by 3 bases and J by 9 bases; unmatched bases: 1. CDR3 nucleotides: TGTGCCAGCAGCGCTAGCGGGGGGCGGGAGCTGTTTTTT. Amino acids: CASSASGGRELFF.

V usage is TRBV21-1 and J usage is TRBJ2-7; whether TRBD2, the table's D call, matches the DNA was not checked. TRBV21-1 is a documented pseudogene. The CDR3 spans 19 residues. The chain's CDR3 is CASSRGLAGAPLGDGEQYF. In nucleotides, the CDR3 is TGTGCCAGCAGCAGGGGACTAGCGGGGGCACCGCTGGGAGACGGCGAGCAGTACTTC.